This TCR beta chain was observed in a study of response to subunit inactivated influenza vaccine. One entry per CDR3 protein, called by TCRdb with MiXCR from the RT-PCR reads. Of 650,000 to 800,000 distinct CDR3 sequences detected, approximately 18% appear once; the ten largest clones hold about a tenth. Study-wide findings and caveats: The authors put forward the suggestion that each seasonal influenza vaccination may bring in only a limited number of new T cells.

This clonotype came up a few times. Its specificity is not known. Germline V gene data show CDR1 as DFQATT and CDR2 as SNEGSKA (reference sequence). The CDR3 has 16 residues. Trimming removed 4 bases at V and 0 bases at J, with 16 bases between. This clonotype was obtained from a man aged 50 to 59 who received an inactivated influenza vaccine. J is TRBJ2-4 and V is TRBV20-1; D uncertain. This sample comprised PBMCs from blood, obtained 4 to 6 days after vaccination. In DNA, the CDR3 is TGCAGTGCTAAACAGTTCACGTCACTAGCCAAAAACATTCAGTACTTC. Translated: CSAKQFTSLAKNIQYF.